This TCR beta chain was recorded in a study of PD-1 blockade in classical Hodgkin lymphoma. General study findings and limits: There remain no defined causes for the repertoire differences, which possibly reflect disease activity or prior therapy. TCR diversity rose significantly by C4D1 in CD4+ but not CD8+ cells. TCR diversity at baseline was reported to be reduced in newly diagnosed patients relative to healthy donors. Diversity similar to that of newly diagnosed patients was seen at baseline in complete responders.

Points on this clone: The antigen remains unidentified.

Time point meaning: cycle 4 day 1 (C4D1), after five to seven weeks of nivolumab. Following autologous stem cell transplantation, relapse occurred in every patient, and exposure to brentuximab vedotin varied. V shed 5 bases and J shed 0 bases, with 17 bases lying between them. Germline V CDR1 and CDR2: MNHEY, SMNVEV (reference sequence). The CDR3 loop spans 17 amino acids. Assay used: immunoSEQ multiplex PCR; TCRdb lists only in-frame clones, some missing. This sample yields 80,000 to 100,000 clones, of which about 93% are seen a single time; about 2% belongs to the top ten. This receptor was identified in a human donor with classical Hodgkin lymphoma. Here the sequenced sample was peripheral blood mononuclear cells (PBMCs), taken before the fourth cycle of nivolumab. V gene TRBV27 combines with J gene TRBJ1-5, with a tentative D call TRBD1 (5 bases). The CDR3 DNA reads as TGTGCCAGCAGTGGGGGGAGTGATTCGTTTAGCAATCAGCCCCAGCATTTT. Residues: CASSGGSDSFSNQPQHF.